This T cell receptor beta chain was found in a study of OX40 agonist ivuxolimab in advanced cancers. Study in general: An agonistic anti-OX40 (CD134) antibody, ivuxolimab, was used to treat the patients. Antecedent anti-PD-1, anti-PD-L1 or anti-CTLA-4 therapy was permissible, with approximately 44% having received some. Regarding the study as a whole: Low normalized T-cell clonal expansion was also seen in some nonresponders. On average, CD8+ T cells showed a greater number of expanded clones than CD4+.

Assay used: immunoSEQ multiplex PCR; TCRdb lists only in-frame clones, some missing. Counted here are about 66,000 clones, about 90% occurring once; the ten biggest clones make up 14% to 15%. A note on this clone: The antigen is not known.

CDR3 length: 14 residues. Germline assignment: CDR1 MDHEN and CDR2 SYDVKM. V dropped 10 bases and J dropped 9; count of bases not matched to a gene: 8. This sequence originates from an adult with an advanced solid tumor such as melanoma, head and neck, liver or kidney cancer. Specimen: CD4+ or CD8+ T cells sorted from blood, collected in a trial of the OX40 agonist ivuxolimab. The chain employs TRBV28 and TRBJ2-1; 14 bases match TRBD2. As DNA, the CDR3 is TGTGCCACTACGGGACTAGCGGGAGCAGGTGAGCAGTTCTTC. It translates to CATTGLAGAGEQFF.